This T cell receptor beta chain was retrieved from a study of T cells after yellow fever vaccination. V was cut by 5 bases and J by 0 bases, with 14 bases left in between. Germline CDR1 and CDR2: SGHTA and FQGTGA. The CDR3 loop spans 16 amino acids. One entry per CDR3 protein results from TCRdb running MiXCR on the 5' RACE reads. Here the sample spans 250,000 to 400,000 distinct CDR3 sequences, about 4% being singletons. This chain joins TRBV7-3 and TRBJ2-1; the D gene is possibly TRBD2 (6 bases). The source of this sequence is a man aged 18-30 years who received the YFV17D yellow fever vaccine. This material consisted of PBMCs, taken 5 days after the yellow fever booster vaccination. CDR3 sequence: CASSEDYYSSYNEQFF. CDR3 nucleotide sequence: TGTGCCAGCAGCGAGGACTACTATAGCTCCTACAATGAGCAGTTCTTC.